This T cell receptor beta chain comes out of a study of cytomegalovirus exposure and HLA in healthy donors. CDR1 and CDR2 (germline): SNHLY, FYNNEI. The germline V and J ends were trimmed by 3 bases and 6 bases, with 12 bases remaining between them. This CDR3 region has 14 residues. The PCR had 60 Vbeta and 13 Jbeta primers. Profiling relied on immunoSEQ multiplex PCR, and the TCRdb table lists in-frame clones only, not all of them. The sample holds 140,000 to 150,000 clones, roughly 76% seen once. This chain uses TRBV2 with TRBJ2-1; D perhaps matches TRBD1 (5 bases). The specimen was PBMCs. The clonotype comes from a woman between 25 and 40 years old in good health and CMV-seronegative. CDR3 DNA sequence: TGTGCCAGCAGTGAGTTGACAGTTGTCAATGAGCAGTTCTTC. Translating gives CASSELTVVNEQFF. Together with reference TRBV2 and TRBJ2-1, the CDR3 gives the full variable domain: EPEVTQTPSHQVTQMGQEVILRCVPISNHLYFYWYRQILGQKVEFLVSFYNNEISEKSEIFDDQFSVERPDGSNFTLKIRSTKLEDSAMYFCASSELTVVNEQFFGPGTRLTVL.